This T cell receptor (beta chain) was recorded in a study of blood T cell repertoires in COVID-19. Overall study context: The United States, Italy and Spain provided the acute and convalescent COVID-19 samples.

This CDR3 contains 15 residues. Germline loops: CDR1 SGHRS, CDR2 YFSETQ. Trimming pared 4 bases from V and 4 bases from J, leaving 17 bases between. This clone appeared a few times. The authors' processing: Estimates of nucleated cell counts were drawn from the amplification of reference gene primers. Assay used: immunoSEQ multiplex PCR; TCRdb lists only in-frame clones, some missing. Clone size and V and J calls were adopted from that table, with D and trimming inferred from the DNA. This table has 200,000 to 250,000 clones, approximately 87% appearing once. The chain uses TRBV5-1 and TRBJ2-5; D uncertain. The receptor was isolated from a man in his sixties with acute or convalescent COVID-19. The source material was peripheral blood. CDR3: CASSQALGEAETQYF. The DNA for the CDR3 is TGCGCCAGCAGCCAAGCCCTCGGAGAGGCAGAGACCCAGTACTTC.